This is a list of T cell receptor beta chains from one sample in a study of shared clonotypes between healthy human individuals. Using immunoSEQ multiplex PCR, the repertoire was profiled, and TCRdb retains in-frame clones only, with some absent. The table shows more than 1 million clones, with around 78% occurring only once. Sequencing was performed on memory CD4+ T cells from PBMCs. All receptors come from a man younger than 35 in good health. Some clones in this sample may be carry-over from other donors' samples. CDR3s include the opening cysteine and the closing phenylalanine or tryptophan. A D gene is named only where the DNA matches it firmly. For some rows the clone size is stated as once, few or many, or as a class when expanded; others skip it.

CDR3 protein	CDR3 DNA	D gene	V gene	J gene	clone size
CASSPGAEETQYF	TGCGCCAGCAGCCCTGGGGCAGAAGAGACCCAGTACTTC	NA	TRBV5-1	TRBJ2-5	NA
CASSRTGTGTNEKLFF	TGTGCCAGCAGCCGGACTGGGACAGGTACTAATGAAAAACTGTTTTTT	TRBD1	TRBV4-2	TRBJ1-4	NA
CASSHNSGSGEQFF	TGCGCCAGCAGCCATAATAGCGGGAGTGGTGAGCAGTTCTTC	TRBD2	TRBV4-1	TRBJ2-1	NA
CASTSPDRSYEQYF	TGTGCCAGCACTTCCCCGGACAGAAGCTACGAGCAGTACTTC	NA	TRBV28	TRBJ2-7	few
CASSSDRDSYEQYF	TGTGCCAGCAGCTCGGACAGGGACTCCTACGAGCAGTACTTC	TRBD1	TRBV7-3	TRBJ2-7	NA
CASSLGPDNYGYTF	TGTGCCAGCAGCTTAGGGCCGGATAACTATGGCTACACCTTC	NA	TRBV7-2	TRBJ1-2	NA
CASSLTRTTSTDTQYF	TGCGCCAGCAGCCTAACCCGAACAACTAGCACAGATACGCAGTATTTT	NA	TRBV5-1	TRBJ2-3	NA
CASSPSTDTQYF	TGTGCCAGCAGCCCATCCACAGATACGCAGTATTTT	NA	TRBV7-2	TRBJ2-3	NA
CASIAGGPGNEQFF	TGTGCCAGCATAGCGGGAGGGCCGGGGAATGAGCAGTTCTTC	TRBD2	TRBV2	TRBJ2-1	NA
CASRRGHPYEQYF	TGTGCCAGCAGGCGGGGACACCCCTACGAGCAGTACTTC	NA	TRBV6-1	TRBJ2-7	NA
CASSPWRDTQYF	TGCGCCAGCAGCCCCTGGAGGGATACGCAGTATTTT	NA	TRBV5-1	TRBJ2-3	NA
CASSLVAASYNEQFF	TGTGCCAGCAGCTTGGTAGCGGCTTCCTACAATGAGCAGTTCTTC	NA	TRBV5-6	TRBJ2-1	once
CAWSGGGENTGELFF	TGTGCCTGGAGCGGTGGGGGCGAGAACACCGGGGAGCTGTTTTTT	NA	TRBV30	TRBJ2-2	NA
CAISEDREGSGAQYF	TGTGCCATCAGTGAAGACAGGGAGGGGTCGGGGGCCCAGTACTTC	NA	TRBV10-3	TRBJ2-5	NA
CASSPYNAPYMNTEAFF	TGTGCCAGCAGCCCGTACAATGCCCCCTACATGAACACTGAAGCTTTCTTT	NA	TRBV11-1	TRBJ1-1	NA
CASSRDNYEQYF	TGTGCCAGCAGCCGGGACAACTACGAGCAGTACTTC	NA	TRBV5-4	TRBJ2-7	NA
CASSLGTGEKLFF	TGTGCCAGCAGCCTAGGGACAGGGGAAAAACTGTTTTTT	TRBD1	TRBV7-9	TRBJ1-4	NA
CATHREDTDTQYF	TGTGCCACCCATCGGGAGGACACAGATACGCAGTATTTT	TRBD2	TRBV10-3	TRBJ2-3	once
CASSSEWDTEAFF	TGTGCCAGCAGCTCCGAGTGGGACACTGAAGCTTTCTTT	NA	TRBV7-3	TRBJ1-1	NA
CASSQDWGRARKSPYEQYF	TGCGCCAGCAGCCAAGATTGGGGGCGGGCCCGCAAAAGTCCCTACGAGCAGTACTTC	NA	TRBV4-3	TRBJ2-7	few
CSVPPSEGSGANVLTF	TGCAGCGTTCCCCCCTCGGAGGGCTCTGGGGCCAACGTCCTGACTTTC	NA	TRBV29-1	TRBJ2-6	many
CASNNPWGQGYNEQFF	TGTGCCAGCAATAATCCTTGGGGTCAGGGTTACAATGAGCAGTTCTTC	NA	TRBV28	TRBJ2-1	NA
CASSPVWSGNTIYF	TGTGCCAGCAGTCCCGTTTGGTCTGGAAACACCATATATTTT	NA	TRBV27	TRBJ1-3	few
CAWSRHSGANVLTF	TGTGCCTGGAGTCGGCATTCGGGGGCCAACGTCCTGACTTTC	NA	TRBV30	TRBJ2-6	NA
CASSGDMNTEAFF	TGTGCCAGCAGCGGAGATATGAACACTGAAGCTTTCTTT	NA	TRBV9	TRBJ1-1	NA
CASSWDTRGTEAFF	TGTGCCAGCAGCTGGGACACCCGGGGCACTGAAGCTTTCTTT	NA	TRBV5-4	TRBJ1-1	NA
CAIRGNREDGYTF	TGTGCCATCAGGGGGAACAGGGAGGATGGCTACACCTTC	NA	TRBV10-3	TRBJ1-2	NA
CSILLADSSYEQYF	TGCAGCATATTACTAGCGGACAGCTCCTACGAGCAGTACTTC	TRBD2	TRBV29-1	TRBJ2-7	few
CASSEGTGRVYEQYF	TGCGCCAGCAGCGAAGGGACAGGGAGAGTCTACGAGCAGTACTTC	TRBD1	TRBV5-1	TRBJ2-7	NA
CASSPLGPRQVAYEQYF	TGTGCCAGCTCACCCCTTGGCCCCCGTCAGGTCGCCTACGAGCAGTACTTC	NA	TRBV5-4	TRBJ2-7	NA
CASTPFPAALYEQYF	TGTGCCAGCACCCCGTTTCCAGCGGCCCTCTACGAGCAGTACTTC	NA	TRBV28	TRBJ2-7	NA
CASSFASNGNTEAFF	TGTGCCAGCAGCTTCGCGAGTAATGGGAACACTGAAGCTTTCTTT	NA	TRBV5-6	TRBJ1-1	NA
CASSLGPSLYNEQFF	TGTGCCAGCAGCTTAGGACCGTCACTCTACAATGAGCAGTTCTTC	NA	TRBV7-2	TRBJ2-1	NA
CASSFIRGSLTDTQYF	TGTGCCAGCAGCTTTATCCGGGGCTCACTCACAGATACGCAGTATTTT	NA	TRBV5-6	TRBJ2-3	once
CASSAVYGYTF	TGTGCCAGCAGCGCAGTCTATGGCTACACCTTC	NA	TRBV28	TRBJ1-2	NA
CASSPGDGTGIRETQYF	TGTGCCAGCTCACCAGGGGACGGGACAGGGATTCGAGAGACCCAGTACTTC	TRBD1	TRBV18	TRBJ2-5	NA
CASSYLTDGYTF	TGTGCCAGTAGTTACTTGACGGATGGCTACACCTTC	NA	TRBV19	TRBJ1-2	few
CASSPDRLGPTGELFF	TGTGCCAGCAGCCCGGATAGACTAGGCCCCACCGGGGAGCTGTTTTTT	NA	TRBV7-3	TRBJ2-2	NA
CASSRSRDRDYEQYF	TGCGCCAGCAGTCGGAGCCGGGACAGGGACTACGAGCAGTACTTC	TRBD1	TRBV23-1	TRBJ2-7	NA
CASSLVGKEQYF	TGTGCCAGCAGTTTAGTGGGAAAAGAGCAGTACTTC	NA	TRBV28	TRBJ2-7	NA
CASSPGTGYTDTQYF	TGTGCCAGCAGCCCCGGGACAGGGTACACAGATACGCAGTATTTT	TRBD1	TRBV5-4	TRBJ2-3	NA
CASSRGVFSYEQYF	TGTGCCAGCAGCCGCGGAGTATTTAGCTACGAGCAGTACTTC	NA	TRBV6-5	TRBJ2-7	few
CASSEVNYGYTF	TGTGCCAGCAGTGAAGTAAACTATGGCTACACCTTC	NA	TRBV6-1	TRBJ1-2	NA
CASSSGETQYF	TGTGCCAGCAGCTCCGGGGAGACGCAGTATTTT	NA	TRBV13	TRBJ2-3	NA
CASSLFQGPKNIQYF	TGTGCCAGCAGCTTATTTCAGGGGCCCAAAAACATTCAGTACTTC	NA	TRBV11-1	TRBJ2-4	NA
CASSYSSQVDGYTF	TGTGCCAGCAGTTACTCTAGCCAGGTTGATGGCTACACCTTC	NA	TRBV6-5	TRBJ1-2	once
CASSLWRVGGVLYEQYF	TGTGCCAGCAGTTTATGGAGAGTTGGGGGAGTACTCTACGAGCAGTACTTC	NA	TRBV28	TRBJ2-7	NA
CASSLSEALGYTF	TGTGCCAGCAGTTTAAGCGAGGCTCTCGGCTACACCTTC	NA	TRBV28	TRBJ1-2	NA
CASSPVPDGAPYEQYF	TGTGCCAGCTCACCAGTCCCGGACGGGGCCCCCTACGAGCAGTACTTC	NA	TRBV18	TRBJ2-7	NA
CASSSRLAAIQETQYF	TGTGCCAGCAGTTCTCGGCTAGCGGCTATCCAAGAGACCCAGTACTTC	TRBD2	TRBV28	TRBJ2-5	NA
CASKPPGGTDTQYF	TGTGCCAGCAAACCCCCCGGAGGCACAGATACGCAGTATTTT	NA	TRBV28	TRBJ2-3	NA
CASSKGWPRWVVFEQYF	TGTGCCAGCAGCAAAGGGTGGCCGCGTTGGGTGGTCTTCGAGCAGTACTTC	NA	TRBV21-1	TRBJ2-7	NA
CASSLAAGGTLDEQFF	TGTGCCAGCAGCTTAGCGGCGGGAGGGACCTTGGATGAGCAGTTCTTC	TRBD2	TRBV7-9	TRBJ2-1	NA